The 18 T cell receptor beta chains in this list originate from one sample, sequenced in a study of early T cells in non-severe SARS-CoV-2 infection. TCRdb independently ran MiXCR on the 5' RACE reads; one entry per CDR3 protein. Here the sample spans roughly 66,000 distinct CDR3 sequences, roughly 10% being singletons. Sequencing was performed on whole blood. The source of these receptors is an adult who was a healthcare worker with PCR-confirmed SARS-CoV-2 infection or an uninfected control (not recorded which).

The chain is built from TRBV25-1 and TRBJ2-3; tentatively, D is TRBD2 (6 bases). The CDR3 runs to 14 residues. Per the germline V gene, CDR1 is MGHDK and CDR2 is SYGVNS. V shed 3 bases and J shed 4 bases, with 11 bases lying between them. The CDR3, as DNA: TGTGCCAGCAGTGATCGGAGGGGCGCAGATACGCAGTATTTT. Translating gives CASSDRRGADTQYF. The full variable domain, in which reference TRBV25-1 and TRBJ2-3 provide the parts outside the CDR3, is EADIYQTPRYLVIGTGKKITLECSQTMGHDKMYWYQQDPGMELHLIHYSYGVNSTEKGDLSSESTVSRIRTEHFPLTLESARPSHTSQYLCASSDRRGADTQYFGPGTRLTVL.

The genes are TRBV12-3 or TRBV12-4 and TRBJ1-5, with D unresolved. This CDR3 has 15 residues. The V gene lost 5 bases and the J gene lost 0 bases, with 11 bases spanning the gap. This CDR3 is CASSNEGYSNQPQHF. CDR3 sequence (DNA): TGTGCCAGCAGTAATGAAGGGTATAGCAATCAGCCCCAGCATTTT.

This clonotype was detected many times. J is TRBJ2-6 and V is TRBV7-6; perhaps TRBD1 as D (6 bases). The germline gives CDR1 SGHVS, CDR2 FNYEAQ. CDR3 length: 15 amino acids. The V and J ends lost 1 base and 4 bases respectively, with 8 bases between them. The DNA for the CDR3 is TGTGCCAGCAGCTTAGGGGGGACAGGGGCCAACGTCCTGACTTTC. It specifies CASSLGGTGANVLTF.

This chain joins TRBV20-1 and TRBJ1-1; possible D gene TRBD1, 5 bases. Germline V CDR1 and CDR2: DFQATT, SNEGSKA (reference sequence). The CDR3 extends over 14 amino acids. Trimming removed 0 bases from V and 1 base from J, with 9 bases in between. The CDR3 nucleotides read TGCAGTGCTAGAGAGGGGCTTCCGAACACTGAAGCTTTCTTT. Its protein product is CSAREGLPNTEAFF.

The CDR3 sequence: CASSISGFQETQYF. In DNA, the CDR3 is TGTGCCAGTAGTATCTCAGGGTTCCAAGAGACCCAGTACTTC. The rearrangement uses TRBV19 and TRBJ2-5; D possibly corresponds to TRBD1 (5 bases). This CDR3 is 14 amino acids long. Looked up from germline, CDR1 is LNHDA and CDR2 is SQIVND (reference sequence). V lost 3 bases to trimming and J lost 1 base, with 9 bases between them.

The V and J genes are TRBV29-1 and TRBJ1-4, with D possibly being TRBD1 (5 bases). The CDR3 sequence is 13 residues long. Trimming removed 4 bases from V and 8 bases from J, with 14 bases in between. Per the germline V gene, CDR1 is SQVTM and CDR2 is ANQGSEA. CDR3 nucleotide sequence: TGCAGCGTTGGGGGACTCCAGCGGGAAAAACTGTTTTTT. It is translated as CSVGGLQREKLFF. The complete variable domain, with remaining parts taken from reference TRBV29-1 and TRBJ1-4, reads SAVISQKPSRDICQRGTSLTIQCQVDSQVTMMFWYRQQPGQSLTLIATANQGSEATYESGFVIDKFPISRPNLTFSTLTVSNMSPEDSSIYLCSVGGLQREKLFFGSGTQLSVL.

This clonotype was counted many times. J is TRBJ2-5 and V is TRBV25-1, with TRBD2 as a possible D gene (6 bases). The germline V and J ends were trimmed by 5 bases and 2 bases, with 12 bases remaining between them. This CDR3 has 14 residues. CDR1 and CDR2 from the germline V gene are MGHDK and SYGVNS. CDR3 bases: TGTGCCAGCAGTCGGCGGCTAGCGCAAGAGACCCAGTACTTC. This encodes CASSRRLAQETQYF.

This clonotype has only a few counts. The rearrangement uses TRBV21-1 and TRBJ2-7; the D call of TRBD1 is as the table states it, not checked on the DNA. TRBV21-1 is labeled a pseudogene. The CDR3 has 14 residues. This chain's CDR3 is CASSKGAGAYEQYF. Written as DNA, the CDR3 is TGTGCCAGCAGCAAGGGTGCCGGGGCCTACGAGCAGTACTTC.

This clonotype was counted ten times or more. This chain uses TRBV20-1 with TRBJ2-5; D is undetermined. This CDR3 contains 15 residues. Per germline, CDR1 DFQATT and CDR2 SNEGSKA (reference sequence). Trimming left V 4 bases short and J 4 bases short, with 19 bases between. CDR3 nucleotides: TGCAGTGCTAACAAGCCCACAGCAACGGGAGAGACCCAGTACTTC. This encodes CSANKPTATGETQYF.

Of note for this clonotype: One end of the junction does not line up with germline, which may come from a read error. DNA for the CDR3: TGCGCCAGCAAATTGCGGAACACCTACGATCAGTACTTC. This sequence encodes CASKLRNTYDQYF. V and J are TRBV10-2 and TRBJ2-7, with unresolved D. The CDR3 is 13 residues long. Per germline, CDR1 WSHSY and CDR2 SAAADI.

This clonotype has only a few counts. The genes are TRBV6-5 and TRBJ2-7, with 13 bases fitting TRBD2. This CDR3 region has 14 residues. V lost 5 bases, J lost 6 bases, and 4 bases stayed unmatched. The germline gives CDR1 MNHEY, CDR2 SVGAGI. The CDR3 is CASSGLAGASEQYF. The CDR3 DNA is TGTGCCAGCAGTGGACTAGCGGGAGCCTCCGAGCAGTACTTC.

The chain has TRBV10-3 and TRBJ2-7; D remains ambiguous. The germline V gene encodes CDR1 ENHRY and CDR2 SYGVKD. Deletions cut 5 bases from V and 2 bases from J, with 16 bases between. The CDR3 sequence is 15 residues long. The CDR3 nucleotides read TGTGCCATCAGTCATCCAGCAAATACCGCCTACGAGCAGTACTTC. Its translation: CAISHPANTAYEQYF.

This clonotype came up a few times. The genes are TRBV20-1 and TRBJ2-7, with 8 bases that match TRBD1. The length of the CDR3 is 15 residues. In germline, CDR1 is DFQATT, CDR2 SNEGSKA (reference sequence). V was pared by 1 base and J by 0 bases, with 5 bases of the junction left unmatched. The CDR3 DNA reads as TGCAGTGCTAGAGGCCGAGGACAGGGCTCCTACGAGCAGTACTTC. Translating it yields CSARGRGQGSYEQYF.

This clonotype was detected ten times or more. The chain carries TRBV5-6 and TRBJ2-5; D is perhaps TRBD1 or TRBD2 (5 bases each). Looked up from germline, CDR1 is SGHDT and CDR2 is YYEEEE. The CDR3 contains 15 residues. V was cut by 2 bases and J by 5 bases, with 16 bases left in between. CDR3 region: CASSLGVSEGETQYF. In nucleotides, the CDR3 is TGTGCCAGCAGCTTAGGTGTCAGTGAGGGGGAGACCCAGTACTTC.

The chain has TRBV6-2 or TRBV6-3 and TRBJ2-7; a weak D match, TRBD1 (5 bases). Germline assignment: CDR1 MNHEY and CDR2 SVGEGT. Trimming took 2 bases from V and 7 from J, leaving 15 bases between them. This CDR3 spans 14 amino acids. The CDR3 DNA sequence: TGTGCCAGCAGTTACGTGGTAGTAGCAGGGGAGCAGTACTTC. This sequence encodes CASSYVVVAGEQYF.

There are many counts of this clonotype. V and J are TRBV20-1 and TRBJ1-5; D may be TRBD1 (5 bases). The CDR3 is 14 residues long. Trimming left V 3 bases short and J 5 bases short, with 14 bases between. The germline gives CDR1 DFQATT, CDR2 SNEGSKA (reference sequence). The chain's CDR3 is CSASGGFVDQPQHF. As DNA, the CDR3 is TGCAGTGCTAGCGGGGGGTTTGTAGATCAGCCCCAGCATTTT.

The chain recombines TRBV7-9 with TRBJ2-1; D call uncertain. Germline V lookup: CDR1 SEHNR, CDR2 FQNEAQ (reference sequence). V lost 5 bases and J 5 bases, leaving 7 bases between the germline ends. This CDR3 has 12 residues. The CDR3 region is CASSRMNNEQFF. The DNA of the CDR3 is TGTGCCAGCAGCCGTATGAACAATGAGCAGTTCTTC. The variable domain in full, with the rest retrieved from reference TRBV7-9 and TRBJ2-1, is DTGVSQNPRHKITKRGQNVTFRCDPISEHNRLYWYRQTLGQGPEFLTYFQNEAQLEKSRLLSDRFSAERPKGSFSTLEIQRTEQGDSAMYLCASSRMNNEQFFGPGTRLTVL.

This clonotype was counted between two and nine times. The rearrangement joins TRBV20-1 to TRBJ2-2; tentatively, D is TRBD2 (5 bases). The CDR3 has 14 amino acids. Germline V gene data show CDR1 as DFQATT and CDR2 as SNEGSKA (reference sequence). Trimming took 0 bases from V and 6 from J, leaving 11 bases between them. In DNA, the CDR3 is TGCAGTGCTAGAGATCAGCGGACCCCCGGGGAGCTGTTTTTT. Residues: CSARDQRTPGELFF.